Below are 3 T cell receptor beta chains sequenced from a single sample in a study of blood T cell repertoires in COVID-19. Assay: immunoSEQ multiplex PCR; the TCRdb copy retains only in-frame clones and omits some. The sample holds tens of thousands of clones, roughly 90% seen once. The source material was peripheral blood. These TCRs come from a woman in her sixties with active COVID-19.

The chain uses TRBV6-5 and TRBJ2-7; TRBD2 matches at 12 bases. V lost 0 bases and J lost 7; bases outside the gene matches: 7. Germline V lookup: CDR1 MNHEY, CDR2 SVGAGI. This CDR3 contains 16 residues. CDR3 nucleotide sequence: TGTGCCAGCAGTTACTCTTCTAGCGGGAGGGCCCGGGAGCAGTACTTC. This gives the protein CASSYSSSGRAREQYF.

The chain uses TRBV6-5 and TRBJ2-7; 12 bases agree with TRBD2. The length of the CDR3 is 16 residues. V was clipped by 2 bases and J by 3 bases; unmatched bases: 5. Germline V gene data show CDR1 as MNHEY and CDR2 as SVGAGI. This CDR3 reads CASSYGQGLAGYEQYF. CDR3 bases: TGTGCCAGCAGTTACGGACAGGGACTAGCGGGCTACGAGCAGTACTTC.

The CDR3 DNA is TGCGCCAGCAGTGCAGGGGCTGAGACCCAGTACTTC. It encodes CASSAGAETQYF. This chain uses TRBV10-2 with TRBJ2-5; a possible D gene is TRBD1 (6 bases). The CDR3 extends over 12 amino acids. Germline V gene lookup returns CDR1 WSHSY and CDR2 SAAADI. Trimming pared 4 bases from V and 5 bases from J, leaving 8 bases between.